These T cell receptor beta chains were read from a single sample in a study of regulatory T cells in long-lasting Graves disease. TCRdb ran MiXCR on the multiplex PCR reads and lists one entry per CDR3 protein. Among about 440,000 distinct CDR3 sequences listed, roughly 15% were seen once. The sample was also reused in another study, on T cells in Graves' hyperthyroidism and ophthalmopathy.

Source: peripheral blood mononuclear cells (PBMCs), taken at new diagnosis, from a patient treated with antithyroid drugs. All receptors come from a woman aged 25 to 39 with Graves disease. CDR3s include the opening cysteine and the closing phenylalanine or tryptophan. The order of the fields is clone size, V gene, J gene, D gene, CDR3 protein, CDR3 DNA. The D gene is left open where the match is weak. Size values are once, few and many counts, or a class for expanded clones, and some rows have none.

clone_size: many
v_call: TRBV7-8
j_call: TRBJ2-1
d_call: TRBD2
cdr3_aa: CASSRWREGQGEQFF
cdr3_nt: TGTGCCAGCAGCCGTTGGCGGGAGGGCCAAGGTGAGCAGTTCTTC

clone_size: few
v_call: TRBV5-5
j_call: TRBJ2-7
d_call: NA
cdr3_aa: CASSFIAGSSYEQYF
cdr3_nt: TGTGCCAGCAGCTTCATCGCGGGGAGCTCCTACGAGCAGTACTTC

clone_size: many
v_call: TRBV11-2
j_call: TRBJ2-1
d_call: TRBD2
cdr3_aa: CASSPRTRSSPYNEQFF
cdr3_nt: TGTGCCAGCAGCCCGAGGACTAGATCGAGCCCTTACAATGAGCAGTTCTTC

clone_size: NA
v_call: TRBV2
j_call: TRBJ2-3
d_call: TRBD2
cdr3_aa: CASSKTSGSSIRLYF
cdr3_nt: TGTGCCAGCAGCAAAACTAGCGGGAGTTCGATACGCTTGTATTTT

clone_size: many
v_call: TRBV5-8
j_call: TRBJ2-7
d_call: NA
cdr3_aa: CASSLEGGIAYEQYF
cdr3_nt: TGTGCCAGCAGCTTGGAGGGCGGGATCGCCTACGAGCAGTACTTC

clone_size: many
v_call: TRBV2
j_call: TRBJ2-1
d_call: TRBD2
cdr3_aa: CASNLAGAGEQFF
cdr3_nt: TGTGCCAGCAATCTAGCGGGAGCGGGTGAGCAGTTCTTC

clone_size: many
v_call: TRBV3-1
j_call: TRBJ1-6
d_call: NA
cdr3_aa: CASSGVGFGSPLHF
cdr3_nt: TGTGCCAGCAGCGGGGTCGGGTTCGGGTCACCCCTCCACTTT

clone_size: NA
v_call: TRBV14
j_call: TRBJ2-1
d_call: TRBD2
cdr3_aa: CASSQEKVAGAFYNEQFF
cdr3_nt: TGTGCCAGCAGCCAAGAGAAGGTTGCGGGAGCATTCTACAATGAGCAGTTCTTC

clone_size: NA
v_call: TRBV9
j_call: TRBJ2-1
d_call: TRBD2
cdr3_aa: CASSKSTGTSGYNEQFF
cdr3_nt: TGTGCCAGCAGCAAATCCACCGGGACTAGCGGCTACAATGAGCAGTTCTTC

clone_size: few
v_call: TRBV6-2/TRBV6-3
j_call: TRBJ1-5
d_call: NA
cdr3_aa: CASSRPGAYTPYSNQPQHF
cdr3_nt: TGTGCCAGCAGTCGCCCGGGCGCGTATACACCTTATAGCAATCAGCCCCAGCATTTT

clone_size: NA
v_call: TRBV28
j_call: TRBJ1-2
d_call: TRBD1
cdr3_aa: CASSFHRGRDGYTF
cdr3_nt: TGTGCCAGCAGTTTTCACAGGGGGCGGGATGGCTACACCTTC

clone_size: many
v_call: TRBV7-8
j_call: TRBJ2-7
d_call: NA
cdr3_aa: CASTQLGGQGDSYEQYF
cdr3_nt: TGTGCCAGCACCCAATTGGGGGGGCAGGGGGATTCCTACGAGCAGTACTTC

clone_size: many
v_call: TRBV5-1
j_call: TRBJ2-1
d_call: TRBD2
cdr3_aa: CASSSSSSGRASRLYEQFF
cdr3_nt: TGCGCCAGCAGCAGCTCGTCTAGCGGGAGGGCCTCCCGGTTGTATGAGCAGTTCTTC

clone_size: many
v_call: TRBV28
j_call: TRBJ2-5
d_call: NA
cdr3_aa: CASSLFHETQYF
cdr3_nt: TGTGCCAGCAGTTTATTTCACGAGACCCAGTACTTC

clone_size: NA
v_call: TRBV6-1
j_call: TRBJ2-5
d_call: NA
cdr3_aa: CASSLPERQETQYF
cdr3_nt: TGTGCCAGCAGTCTCCCCGAGCGGCAAGAGACCCAGTACTTC

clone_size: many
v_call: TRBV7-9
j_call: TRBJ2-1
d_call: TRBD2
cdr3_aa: CASRTRDYAYNEQFF
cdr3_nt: TGTGCCAGCAGAACCCGGGACTACGCTTACAATGAGCAGTTCTTC

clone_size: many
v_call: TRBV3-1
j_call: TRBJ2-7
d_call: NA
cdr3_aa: CASSQGGSGSYEQYF
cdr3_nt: TGTGCCAGCAGCCAAGGGGGTAGCGGCTCCTACGAGCAGTACTTC

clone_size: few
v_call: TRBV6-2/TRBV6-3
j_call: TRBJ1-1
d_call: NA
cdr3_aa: CASSTPRGLNTEAIF
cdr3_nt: TGTGCCAGCAGTACCCCTCGGGGGTTGAACACTGAAGCTATCTTT

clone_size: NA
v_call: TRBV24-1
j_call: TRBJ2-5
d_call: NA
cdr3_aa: CATSDLPEETQYF
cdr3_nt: TGTGCCACCAGTGATCTCCCAGAAGAGACCCAGTACTTC

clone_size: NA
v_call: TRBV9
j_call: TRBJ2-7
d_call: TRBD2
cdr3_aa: CASSGLAGLYEQYF
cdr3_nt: TGTGCCAGCAGCGGACTAGCGGGACTCTACGAGCAGTACTTC

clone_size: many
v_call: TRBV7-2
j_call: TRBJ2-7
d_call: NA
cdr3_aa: CASSLTDYEQYF
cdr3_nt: TGTGCCAGCAGCCTGACGGACTACGAGCAGTACTTC

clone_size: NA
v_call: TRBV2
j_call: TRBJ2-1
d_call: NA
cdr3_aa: CASERQDSYNEQFF
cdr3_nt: TGTGCCAGCGAGCGGCAGGACAGCTACAATGAGCAGTTCTTC

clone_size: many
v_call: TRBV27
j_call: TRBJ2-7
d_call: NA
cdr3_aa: CASSFAQENSYEQYF
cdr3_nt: TGTGCCAGCAGTTTTGCCCAGGAAAACTCCTACGAGCAGTACTTC

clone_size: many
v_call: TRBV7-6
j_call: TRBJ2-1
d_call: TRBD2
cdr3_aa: CASSIGLDEHNEQFF
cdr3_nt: TGTGCCAGCAGCATTGGACTAGACGAACACAATGAGCAGTTCTTC

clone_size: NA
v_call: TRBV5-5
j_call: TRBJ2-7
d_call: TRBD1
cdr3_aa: CASTQGAEYEQYF
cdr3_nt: TGTGCCAGCACCCAGGGGGCAGAGTACGAGCAGTACTTC

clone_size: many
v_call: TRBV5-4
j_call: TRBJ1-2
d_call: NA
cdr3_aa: CASSLSRANHYGYTF
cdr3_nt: TGTGCCAGCAGCTTGTCGAGGGCAAACCATTATGGCTACACCTTC

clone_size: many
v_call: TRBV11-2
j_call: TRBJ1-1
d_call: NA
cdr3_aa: CASSSTVETREAFF
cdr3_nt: TGTGCCAGCAGCTCAACGGTGGAAACAAGAGAAGCTTTCTTT

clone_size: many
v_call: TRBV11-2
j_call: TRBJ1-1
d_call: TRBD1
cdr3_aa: CASSPAQGRLTEAFF
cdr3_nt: TGTGCCAGCAGCCCTGCACAGGGGCGACTAACTGAAGCTTTCTTT

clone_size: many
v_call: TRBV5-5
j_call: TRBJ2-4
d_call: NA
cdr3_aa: CASSLEDIQYF
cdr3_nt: TGTGCCAGCAGCCTCGAAGACATTCAGTACTTC

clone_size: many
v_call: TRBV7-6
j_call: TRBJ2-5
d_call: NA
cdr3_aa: CASSLEAEQETQYF
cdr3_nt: TGTGCCAGCAGCTTAGAGGCGGAACAAGAGACCCAGTACTTC

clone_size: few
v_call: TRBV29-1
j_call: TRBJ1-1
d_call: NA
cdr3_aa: CSVEVGQMNTEAFF
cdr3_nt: TGCAGCGTTGAAGTTGGACAGATGAACACTGAAGCTTTCTTT

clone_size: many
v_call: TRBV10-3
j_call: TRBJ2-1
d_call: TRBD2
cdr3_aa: CAISGIAGVGNEQFF
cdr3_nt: TGTGCCATCAGTGGAATAGCGGGAGTTGGCAATGAGCAGTTCTTC

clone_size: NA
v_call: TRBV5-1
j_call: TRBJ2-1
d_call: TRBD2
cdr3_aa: CASSDSGSYNEQFF
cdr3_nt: TGCGCCAGCAGCGATAGCGGGAGTTACAATGAGCAGTTCTTC

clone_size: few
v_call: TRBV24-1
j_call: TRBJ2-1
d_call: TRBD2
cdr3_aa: CATSDTGTTRNNEQFF
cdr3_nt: TGTGCCACCAGTGACACTGGGACTACAAGAAACAATGAGCAGTTCTTC

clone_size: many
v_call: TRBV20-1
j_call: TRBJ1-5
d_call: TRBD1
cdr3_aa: CSAPRGTGTNQPQHF
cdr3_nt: TGCAGTGCTCCCCGCGGGACAGGGACCAATCAGCCCCAGCATTTT

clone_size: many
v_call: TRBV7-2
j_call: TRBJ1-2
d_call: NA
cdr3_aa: CASSPGSGRSYGYTF
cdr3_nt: TGTGCCAGCAGCCCCGGTTCGGGCAGGTCCTATGGCTACACCTTC

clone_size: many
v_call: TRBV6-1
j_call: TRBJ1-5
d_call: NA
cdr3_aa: CASSPEGGSTQPQHF
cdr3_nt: TGTGCCAGCAGTCCAGAGGGGGGTTCCACTCAGCCCCAGCATTTT

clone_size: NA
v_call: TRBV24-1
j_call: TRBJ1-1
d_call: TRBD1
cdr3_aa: CATSGAGQSNTEAFF
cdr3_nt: TGTGCCACCAGTGGGGCGGGACAGTCGAACACTGAAGCTTTCTTT

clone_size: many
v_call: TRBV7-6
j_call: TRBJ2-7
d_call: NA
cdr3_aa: CASRYKQGSYEQYF
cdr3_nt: TGTGCCAGCAGGTACAAACAGGGCTCCTACGAGCAGTACTTC

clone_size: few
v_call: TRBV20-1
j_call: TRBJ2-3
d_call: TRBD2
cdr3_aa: CSARGYGRARGTDAQYF
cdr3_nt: TGCAGTGCTAGAGGTTACGGGAGGGCCCGAGGTACAGATGCGCAGTATTTT

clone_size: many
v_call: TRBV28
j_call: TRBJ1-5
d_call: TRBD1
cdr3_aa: CATARTGDNQPQHF
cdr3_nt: TGTGCCACCGCTCGGACAGGAGACAATCAGCCCCAGCATTTT

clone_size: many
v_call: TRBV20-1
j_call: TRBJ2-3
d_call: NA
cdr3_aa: CSATRELTDTQYF
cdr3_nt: TGCAGTGCCACAAGGGAGCTCACAGATACGCAGTATTTT

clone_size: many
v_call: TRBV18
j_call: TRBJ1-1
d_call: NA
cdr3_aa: CASSGSNMNTEAFF
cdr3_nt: TGTGCCAGCTCAGGAAGCAATATGAACACTGAAGCTTTCTTT